A single sample gave rise to the 27 T cell receptor beta chains below, sequenced in a study of cytomegalovirus exposure and HLA in healthy donors. PCR was performed using 60 Vbeta and 13 Jbeta primers. Sequencing was performed with immunoSEQ multiplex PCR; in TCRdb, only in-frame clones are kept and a portion is missing. Among 110,000 or so clones listed, 65% to 85% were seen once. The specimen was PBMCs. The source of these receptors is a woman between 18 and 29 years old in good health and CMV-seronegative.

The rearrangement links TRBV5-1 to TRBJ2-1; D is possibly TRBD2 (5 bases). With 5 bases removed from V and 0 bases from J, the gap between germline ends came to 12 bases. CDR1 is SGHRS, CDR2 YFSETQ, per germline. This CDR3 is built from 15 residues. CDR3 bases: TGCGCCAGCAGGCGGGCCAGCCGCTCCTACAATGAGCAGTTCTTC. Its protein product is CASRRASRSYNEQFF.

The chain recombines TRBV29-1 with TRBJ2-2; 11 bases line up with TRBD2. V lost 4 bases and J lost 0; bases outside the gene matches: 4. The length of the CDR3 is 16 residues. Germline CDR1 reads SQVTM; CDR2 reads ANQGSEA. The CDR3: CSVGLAGTSNTGELFF. CDR3 DNA sequence: TGCAGCGTTGGACTAGCGGGAACCTCGAACACCGGGGAGCTGTTTTTT.

The rearrangement joins TRBV6-6 to TRBJ1-4; 8 nucleotides line up with TRBD1. The CDR3 is 15 residues long. J lost 7 bases, V lost 2 bases, and 6 bases had no gene match. Per germline, CDR1 MNHNY and CDR2 SVGAGI (reference sequence). CDR3 nucleotides: TGTGCCAGCAGTTACCCCAGGGGGCGGGTTGAAAAACTGTTTTTT. Amino acids: CASSYPRGRVEKLFF.

The genes are TRBV19 and TRBJ1-4, with D possibly TRBD1 on 5 matching bases. CDR3 length equals 16 residues. V was clipped by 3 bases and J by 0 bases, with 11 bases between them. Looked up from germline, CDR1 is LNHDA and CDR2 is SQIVND (reference sequence). The CDR3 bases are TGTGCCAGTAGTATCGATGGGACTGCAACTAATGAAAAACTGTTTTTT. Its protein product is CASSIDGTATNEKLFF.

The chain has TRBV4-1 and TRBJ1-1; 9 bases match TRBD1. After removal of 4 bases from V and 1 base from J, the junction contained 7 bases not matched to a gene. This CDR3 contains 16 residues. Germline V gene data show CDR1 as MGHRA and CDR2 as YSYEKL. The CDR3 nucleotides read TGCGCCAGCAGCCCTCTACAGGGGGCGAAGAACACTGAAGCTTTCTTT. This translates into CASSPLQGAKNTEAFF.

The chain joins TRBV28 to TRBJ2-5; perhaps TRBD2 as D (7 bases). There are 16 residues in the CDR3. Germline CDR1 MDHEN, CDR2 SYDVKM. Trimming took off 5 bases at V and 1 base at J, with 17 bases between the two ends. Written as DNA, the CDR3 is TGTGCCAGCAGTCACTCGTCGGGGGGCCCCCAAGAGACCCAGTACTTC. It yields the protein CASSHSSGGPQETQYF.

The chain links TRBV21-1 to TRBJ2-7; TRBD2, the D gene given by the table, was not confirmed from the DNA. TRBV21-1 is annotated as a pseudogene. The CDR3 is made up of 16 amino acids. DNA of the CDR3: TGTGCCAGCAGCTTCAAAGAGGCCGAGAGCTCCTACGAGCAGTACTTC. This translates into CASSFKEAESSYEQYF.

This clone has more than one count but fewer than ten. V usage is TRBV14 and J usage is TRBJ1-5; perhaps TRBD1 as D (5 bases). There are 18 residues in the CDR3. Germline CDR1 and CDR2: SGHDN and FVKESK. V lost 2 bases, J lost 0 bases, and 17 bases lay in between. The CDR3 region is CASSQSPPDRYSNQPQHF. Here the CDR3 DNA reads TGTGCCAGCAGCCAATCCCCCCCCGACAGATATAGCAATCAGCCCCAGCATTTT.

This sequence joins TRBV11-2 and TRBJ2-7; perhaps TRBD1 as D (6 bases). Trimming removed 5 bases from V and 3 bases from J, with 14 bases in between. This CDR3 contains 14 residues. Germline V gene lookup returns CDR1 SGHAT and CDR2 FQNNGV. CDR3 residues: CASSARQEFYEQYF. DNA for the CDR3: TGTGCCAGCAGCGCCCGACAGGAGTTCTACGAGCAGTACTTC.

The genes are TRBV5-6 and TRBJ2-1, with D maybe TRBD1 (6 bases). CDR3 length: 13 residues. V lost 1 base and J 7 bases, leaving 9 bases between the germline ends. The germline CDR1 and CDR2 sequences are SGHDT and YYEEEE. This CDR3 reads CASSLSGANEQFF. The CDR3 coding sequence is TGTGCCAGCAGCTTGTCAGGGGCTAATGAGCAGTTCTTC.

This sequence joins TRBV5-4 and TRBJ1-2; TRBD1 aligns across 10 bases. This CDR3 region has 16 residues. With V trimmed by 4 bases and J by 4 bases, 10 bases remained unmatched. Germline V gene sequence: CDR1 SGHNT, CDR2 YYREEE (reference sequence). In DNA form, the CDR3 reads TGTGCCAGCAGCCCCGTGGGGACAGGGGAGCCCTATGGCTACACCTTC. The encoded protein is CASSPVGTGEPYGYTF. Full variable domain (remainder filled in from reference TRBV5-4 and TRBJ1-2): ETGVTQSPTHLIKTRGQQVTLRCSSQSGHNTVSWYQQALGQGPQFIFQYYREEENGRGNFPPRFSGLQFPNYSSELNVNALELDDSALYLCASSPVGTGEPYGYTFGSGTRLTVV.

This chain connects TRBV7-9 to TRBJ2-7; TRBD2 aligns across 8 bases. Germline values: CDR1 SEHNR, CDR2 FQNEAQ (reference sequence). The CDR3 is made up of 14 amino acids. V lost 5 bases to trimming and J lost 6 bases; unmatched junction nucleotides: 9. The CDR3 coding sequence is TGTGCCAGCAGCGCGCCGGGACTAGTCTCCGAGCAGTACTTC. It codes for CASSAPGLVSEQYF. The whole variable domain, filled in from reference TRBV7-9 and TRBJ2-7, reads DTGVSQNPRHKITKRGQNVTFRCDPISEHNRLYWYRQTLGQGPEFLTYFQNEAQLEKSRLLSDRFSAERPKGSFSTLEIQRTEQGDSAMYLCASSAPGLVSEQYFGPGTRLTVT.

V and J are TRBV5-1 and TRBJ1-1, with 12 nucleotides matching TRBD1. Trimming removed 2 bases from V and 4 bases from J; junction bases left unmatched: 9. The length of the CDR3 is 17 residues. CDR1 is SGHRS, CDR2 YFSETQ, per germline. The CDR3 reads CASSFTGTGGFSTEAFF. The CDR3 DNA reads as TGCGCCAGCAGCTTCACCGGGACAGGGGGCTTTAGCACTGAAGCTTTCTTT. Together with reference TRBV5-1 and TRBJ1-1, the CDR3 gives the full variable domain: KAGVTQTPRYLIKTRGQQVTLSCSPISGHRSVSWYQQTPGQGLQFLFEYFSETQRNKGNFPGRFSGRQFSNSRSEMNVSTLELGDSALYLCASSFTGTGGFSTEAFFGQGTRLTVV.

The chain carries TRBV2 and TRBJ1-5; the match to TRBD1 covers 9 bases. Germline V CDR1 and CDR2: SNHLY, FYNNEI. Germline trimming cut 8 bases from V and 7 bases from J; bases unmatched to any gene: 3. This CDR3 is built from 12 residues. CDR3 sequence: CASRQGGQPQHF. The CDR3 nucleotides are TGTGCCAGCCGACAGGGGGGACAGCCCCAGCATTTT.

The V gene is TRBV6-6, the J gene TRBJ2-1; possible D gene TRBD2, 5 bases. Per germline, CDR1 MNHNY and CDR2 SVGAGI (reference sequence). The CDR3 is 13 residues long. Trimming removed 1 base from V and 7 bases from J, with 8 bases in between. CDR3 loop: CASSYFEGNEQFF. The CDR3 region has the DNA TGTGCCAGCAGTTACTTCGAGGGAAATGAGCAGTTCTTC.

CDR3 residues: CASSPKGQGGILGAFF. The CDR3 nucleotides read TGTGCCAGCAGCCCTAAGGGACAGGGAGGTATTCTCGGAGCTTTCTTT. V gene TRBV7-9 combines with J gene TRBJ1-1; TRBD1 agrees at 9 bases. Trimming took 5 bases from V and 10 from J; bases not matched to a gene: 17. CDR1 SEHNR and CDR2 FQNEAQ come from the germline V gene (reference sequence). CDR3 size: 16 residues. The full variable domain, its missing parts supplied by reference TRBV7-9 and TRBJ1-1, is DTGVSQNPRHKITKRGQNVTFRCDPISEHNRLYWYRQTLGQGPEFLTYFQNEAQLEKSRLLSDRFSAERPKGSFSTLEIQRTEQGDSAMYLCASSPKGQGGILGAFFGQGTRLTVV.

The genes are TRBV6-1 and TRBJ2-2, with a possible D match to TRBD1 (5 bases). The CDR3 loop spans 14 amino acids. Trimming removed 8 bases at V and 1 base at J, with 11 bases between. The germline V gene has CDR1 MNHNS and CDR2 SASEGT. The CDR3 nucleotides are TGTGCCAGCGAGTCCAGGGAGAACACCGGGGAGCTGTTTTTT. This sequence encodes CASESRENTGELFF.

The chain has TRBV11-3 and TRBJ1-1; TRBD1 agrees at 9 bases. V trimming: 5 bases; J trimming: 3 bases; junction bases outside the gene matches: 7. Per germline, CDR1 SGHNT and CDR2 YENEEA. This CDR3 spans 15 amino acids. This CDR3 reads CASSRTRDRDTEAFF. The CDR3 DNA is TGTGCCAGCAGCAGAACCCGGGACAGGGACACTGAAGCTTTCTTT.

As for this clone: Other DNA sequences in this specimen translate into the identical CDR3. The chain uses TRBV5-6 and TRBJ2-1; 11 bases fit TRBD2. The CDR3 is 17 amino acids. Germline lookup yields CDR1 SGHDT and CDR2 YYEEEE. The V segment lost 4 bases and the J segment 4 bases; nucleotides outside the gene matches: 10. Here the CDR3 DNA reads TGTGCCAGCAGCACGACTAGCGGGACTGAGGAATACAATGAGCAGTTCTTC. Residues: CASSTTSGTEEYNEQFF.

The chain has TRBV2 and TRBJ2-2; D ambiguous. The ends were cut back, 0 bases at V and 3 bases at J, with 11 bases in the middle. Germline lookup yields CDR1 SNHLY and CDR2 FYNNEI. The CDR3 extends over 16 amino acids. The CDR3 spells CASSEASTVYTGELFF. The CDR3 nucleotides read TGTGCCAGCAGTGAAGCGTCTACAGTCTACACCGGGGAGCTGTTTTTT.

Note on this clone: The junction does not match germline at one end; this may be a read error. The rearrangement uses TRBV7-9 and TRBJ1-6; no firm D call. In germline, CDR1 is SEHNR, CDR2 FQNEAQ (reference sequence). The CDR3 consists of 12 residues. The DNA of the CDR3 is TGTTCCAGCAGCCCTCCTAATTCACCCCTCCACTTT. Residues: CSSSPPNSPLHF.

This chain connects TRBV29-1 to TRBJ2-5, with D possibly TRBD2 on 5 matching bases. The CDR3 has 11 amino acids. V shed 5 bases and J shed 5 bases, with 9 bases lying between them. The germline CDR1 and CDR2 sequences are SQVTM and ANQGSEA. CDR3 nucleotide sequence: TGCAGCGTTCGGGGTTCTGAGACCCAGTACTTC. Amino acids: CSVRGSETQYF.

This clone was seen only once. The chain links TRBV21-1 to TRBJ1-3; the tabulated D call, TRBD1, remains unverified against the DNA. TRBV21-1 is reported as a pseudogene. CDR3 length equals 16 residues. In DNA, the CDR3 is TGTGCCAGCAGCCTACGGGGCAGGGGGCCTGGAAACACCATATATTTT. This codes for CASSLRGRGPGNTIYF.

This chain links TRBV19 with TRBJ1-5; D unclear. V lost 3 bases and J lost 0, with 6 bases in between. Germline V gene sequence: CDR1 LNHDA, CDR2 SQIVND (reference sequence). CDR3 length: 14 residues. CDR3: CASSISGSNQPQHF. The DNA of the CDR3 is TGTGCCAGTAGTATTTCAGGTAGCAATCAGCCCCAGCATTTT.

CDR3 amino acids: CASSFEGQGRWGTGELFF. CDR3 nucleotides: TGTGCCAGCAGTTTCGAGGGACAGGGAAGGTGGGGGACCGGGGAGCTGTTTTTT. The chain combines TRBV28 with TRBJ2-2, with 9 bases that match TRBD1. The CDR3 spans 18 residues. CDR1 is MDHEN, CDR2 SYDVKM, per germline. Germline trimming cut 3 bases from V and 5 bases from J; bases unmatched to any gene: 13.

The CDR3 DNA reads as TGTGCCAGCAGCTTTAGTCAGGGTCCTTCCTACGAGCAGTACTTC. This codes for CASSFSQGPSYEQYF. The rearrangement links TRBV7-2 to TRBJ2-7, with TRBD1 as a possible D gene (5 bases). CDR3 length: 15 amino acids. CDR1 and CDR2 from the germline V gene are SGHTA and FQGNSA. Between the trimmed V and J ends, which lost 3 bases and 1 base, there was a span of 13 bases.

V usage is TRBV30 and J usage is TRBJ1-5, with a possible D match to TRBD1 (5 bases). V shed 1 base and J shed 7 bases, with 11 bases lying between them. Germline loops: CDR1 GTSNPN, CDR2 SVGIG (reference sequence). The CDR3 covers 13 residues. CDR3 sequence reads: CAWSGRGDQPQHF. For the CDR3, the DNA is TGTGCCTGGAGTGGGAGGGGTGACCAGCCCCAGCATTTT.